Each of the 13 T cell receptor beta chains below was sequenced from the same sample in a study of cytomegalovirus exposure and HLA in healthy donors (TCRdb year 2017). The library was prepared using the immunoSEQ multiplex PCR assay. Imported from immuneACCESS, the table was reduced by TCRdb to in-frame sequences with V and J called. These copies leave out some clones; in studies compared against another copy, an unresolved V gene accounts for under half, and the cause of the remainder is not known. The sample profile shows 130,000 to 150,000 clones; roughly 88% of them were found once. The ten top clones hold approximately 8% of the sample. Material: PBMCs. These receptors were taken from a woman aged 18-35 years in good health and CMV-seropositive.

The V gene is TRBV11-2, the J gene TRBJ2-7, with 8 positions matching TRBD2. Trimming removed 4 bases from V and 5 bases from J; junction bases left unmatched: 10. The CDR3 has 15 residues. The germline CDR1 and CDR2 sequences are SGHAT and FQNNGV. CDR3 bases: TGTGCCAGCAGCTACCCCCCGGGACTAGTAGACGAGCAGTACTTC. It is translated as CASSYPPGLVDEQYF.

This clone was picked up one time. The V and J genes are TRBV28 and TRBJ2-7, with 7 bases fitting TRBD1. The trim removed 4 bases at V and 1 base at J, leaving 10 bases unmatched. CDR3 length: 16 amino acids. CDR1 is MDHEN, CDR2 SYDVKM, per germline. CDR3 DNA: TGTGCCAGCAGTTGGGGATGGGGGACAGAGTCCTACGAGCAGTACTTC. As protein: CASSWGWGTESYEQYF.

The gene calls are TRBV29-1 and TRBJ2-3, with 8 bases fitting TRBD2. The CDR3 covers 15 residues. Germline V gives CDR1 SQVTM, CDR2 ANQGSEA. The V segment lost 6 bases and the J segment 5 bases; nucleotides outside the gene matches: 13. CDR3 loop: CSVDRAGASGDTQYF. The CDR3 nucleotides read TGCAGCGTGGACAGAGCGGGGGCAAGTGGAGATACGCAGTATTTT.

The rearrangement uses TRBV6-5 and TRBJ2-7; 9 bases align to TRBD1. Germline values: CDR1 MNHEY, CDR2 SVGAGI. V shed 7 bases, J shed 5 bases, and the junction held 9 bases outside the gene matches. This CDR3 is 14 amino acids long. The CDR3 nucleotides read TGTGCCAGCAACCCCGGGACAGGGTTTCACGAGCAGTACTTC. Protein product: CASNPGTGFHEQYF.

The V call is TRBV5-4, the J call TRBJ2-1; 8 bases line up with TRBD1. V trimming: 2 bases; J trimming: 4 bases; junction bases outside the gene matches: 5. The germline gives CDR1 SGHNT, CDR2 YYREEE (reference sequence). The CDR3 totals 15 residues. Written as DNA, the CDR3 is TGTGCCAGCAGCTTTGGACAGGGCAGGTACAATGAGCAGTTCTTC. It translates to CASSFGQGRYNEQFF.

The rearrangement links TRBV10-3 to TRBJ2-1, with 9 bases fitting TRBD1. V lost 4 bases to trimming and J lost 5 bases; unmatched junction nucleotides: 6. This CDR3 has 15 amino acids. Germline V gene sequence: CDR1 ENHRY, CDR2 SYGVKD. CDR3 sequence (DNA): TGTGCCATCAGTGTGGGACAGGGATGGGACAATGAGCAGTTCTTC. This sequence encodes CAISVGQGWDNEQFF.

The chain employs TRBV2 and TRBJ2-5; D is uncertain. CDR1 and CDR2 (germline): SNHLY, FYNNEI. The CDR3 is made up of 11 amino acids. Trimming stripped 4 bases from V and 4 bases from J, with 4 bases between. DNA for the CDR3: TGTGCCAGCAGTGCCGGAGAGACCCAGTACTTC. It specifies CASSAGETQYF.

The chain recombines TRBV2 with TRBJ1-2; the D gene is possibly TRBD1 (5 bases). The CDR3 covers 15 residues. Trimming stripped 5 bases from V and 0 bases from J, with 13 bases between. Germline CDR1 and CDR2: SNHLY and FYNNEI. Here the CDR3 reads CASSPRTDTNYGYTF. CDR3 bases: TGTGCCAGCAGTCCGAGGACGGACACTAACTATGGCTACACCTTC.

The CDR3 loop is CASSAMEGDTQYF. DNA of the CDR3: TGTGCCAGCAGCGCCATGGAGGGAGATACGCAGTATTTT. The chain couples TRBV9 to TRBJ2-3; weak D call: TRBD2 (6 bases). This CDR3 comprises 13 residues. Germline CDR1 SGDLS, CDR2 YYNGEE. Between the trimmed V and J ends, which lost 3 bases and 5 bases, there was a span of 10 bases.

CDR3 sequence reads: CASKGGRLNTEAFF. The CDR3 nucleotides are TGTGCCAGCAAGGGAGGCAGGTTGAACACTGAAGCTTTCTTT. The rearrangement links TRBV2 to TRBJ1-1; D unresolved. V lost 7 bases and J lost 0, with 12 bases in between. The germline CDR1 and CDR2 sequences are SNHLY and FYNNEI. The CDR3 extends over 14 amino acids.

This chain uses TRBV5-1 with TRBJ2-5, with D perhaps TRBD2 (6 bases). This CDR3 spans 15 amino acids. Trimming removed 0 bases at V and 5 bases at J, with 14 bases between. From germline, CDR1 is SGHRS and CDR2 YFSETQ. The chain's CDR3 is CASSLAASGGETQYF. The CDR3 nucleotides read TGCGCCAGCAGCTTGGCCGCTAGTGGGGGGGAGACCCAGTACTTC. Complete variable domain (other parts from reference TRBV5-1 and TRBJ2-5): KAGVTQTPRYLIKTRGQQVTLSCSPISGHRSVSWYQQTPGQGLQFLFEYFSETQRNKGNFPGRFSGRQFSNSRSEMNVSTLELGDSALYLCASSLAASGGETQYFGPGTRLLVL.

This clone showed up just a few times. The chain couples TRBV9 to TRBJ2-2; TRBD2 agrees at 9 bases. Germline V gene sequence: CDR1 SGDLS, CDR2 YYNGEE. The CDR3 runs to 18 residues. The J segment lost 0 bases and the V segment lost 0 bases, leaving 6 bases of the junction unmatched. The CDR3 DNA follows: TGTGCCAGCAGCGTAGGTCTAGCGGGATTCTCGAACACCGGGGAGCTGTTTTTT. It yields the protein CASSVGLAGFSNTGELFF.

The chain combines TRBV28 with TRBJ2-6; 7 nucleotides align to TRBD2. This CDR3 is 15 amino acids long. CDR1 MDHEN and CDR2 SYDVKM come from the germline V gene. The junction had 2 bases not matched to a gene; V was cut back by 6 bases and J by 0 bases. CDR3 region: CASRGGNSGANVLTF. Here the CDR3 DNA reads TGTGCCAGCAGGGGGGGGAACTCTGGGGCCAACGTCCTGACTTTC. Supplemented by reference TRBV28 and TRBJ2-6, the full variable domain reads DVKVTQSSRYLVKRTGEKVFLECVQDMDHENMFWYRQDPGLGLRLIYFSYDVKMKEKGDIPEGYSVSREKKERFSLILESASTNQTSMYLCASRGGNSGANVLTFGAGSRLTVL.